This T cell receptor beta chain was identified in a study of vaccination effects on CD4 cells after COVID-19. Study information: Sampling of a couple of convalescent patients took place 16 days and one week prior to vaccination. Overall study results and limits: Clones of infection and vaccine origin contracted markedly late after vaccination.

The assay was immunoSEQ multiplex PCR, and TCRdb's table has in-frame clones only and misses some. The table records about 22,000 clones, 65% to 85% of them present only once. ViraFEST expansion of antigen-specific CD4+ T cells with viral peptide pools preceded sequencing. It was after 10 days of culture that CD4+ T cells were isolated. The person had a PCR-confirmed SARS-CoV-2 infection during March to December 2020. Two million PBMC per well were cultured with around 9.6 IU/ml IL-2 and roughly 11 ug/ml peptides. Both day 3 and day 7 saw half the medium replaced with IL-2 medium. Turning to this clone: The antigen is not known.

Here the sequenced sample was CD4+ T cells from PBMCs cultured with SARS-CoV-2 spike peptides, taken before COVID-19 vaccination. This TCR was recovered from a human donor who had a prior SARS-CoV-2 infection.

CDR3 amino acids: CASSLGRWETQYF. CDR3 DNA sequence: TGTGCCAGCAGCTTAGGGAGGTGGGAGACCCAGTACTTC. The rearrangement uses TRBV7-2 and TRBJ2-5, with D maybe TRBD2 (5 bases). Trimming stripped 1 base from V and 5 bases from J, with 8 bases between. There are 13 residues in the CDR3. Germline assignment: CDR1 SGHTA and CDR2 FQGNSA.